The clone carrying this TCR beta chain appeared many times. From the PCR reads, TCRdb re-called clones with MiXCR. The data show under 95,000 clones, roughly 8.6% seen once. This entry is derived from a study of metastatic and nonmetastatic thyroid tumors. Germline V CDR1 and CDR2: DFQATT, SNEGSKA (reference sequence). Trimming left V 0 bases short and J 5 bases short, with 13 bases between. The CDR3 has 14 residues. Each patient went into thyroid surgery without having received any treatment. This receptor was identified in a female donor with papillary thyroid cancer or a benign thyroid nodule (not recorded which). Some clones in this sample may be carry-over from other donors' samples. J is TRBJ2-5 and V is TRBV20-1, with D possibly TRBD2 on 6 matching bases. The sequenced material came from blood. The CDR3 region has the DNA TGCAGTGCTAGAGACCTGGGGACTTTCGAGACCCAGTACTTC. It specifies CSARDLGTFETQYF.